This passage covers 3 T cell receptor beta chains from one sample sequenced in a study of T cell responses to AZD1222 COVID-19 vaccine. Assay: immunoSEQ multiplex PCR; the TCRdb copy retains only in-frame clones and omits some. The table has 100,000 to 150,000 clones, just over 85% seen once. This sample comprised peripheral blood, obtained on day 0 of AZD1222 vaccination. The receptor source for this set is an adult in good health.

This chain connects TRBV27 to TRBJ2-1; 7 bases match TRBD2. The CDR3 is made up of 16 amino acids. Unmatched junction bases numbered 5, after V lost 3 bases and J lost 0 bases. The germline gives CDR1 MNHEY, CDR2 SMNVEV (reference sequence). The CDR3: CASSFFGGGSYNEQFF. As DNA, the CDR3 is TGTGCCAGCAGTTTCTTTGGGGGGGGCTCCTACAATGAGCAGTTCTTC.

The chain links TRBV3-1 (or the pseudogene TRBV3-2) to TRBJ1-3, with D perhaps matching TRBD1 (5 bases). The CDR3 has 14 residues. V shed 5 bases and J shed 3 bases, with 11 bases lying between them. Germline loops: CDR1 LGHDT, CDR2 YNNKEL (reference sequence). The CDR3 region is CASSFPRDGNTIYF. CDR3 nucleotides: TGTGCCAGCAGCTTCCCCAGGGATGGAAACACCATATATTTT.

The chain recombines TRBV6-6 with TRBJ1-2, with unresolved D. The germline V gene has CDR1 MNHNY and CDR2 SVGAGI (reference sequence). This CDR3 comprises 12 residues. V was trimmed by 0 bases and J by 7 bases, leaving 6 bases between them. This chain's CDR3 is CASSYSSGGYTF. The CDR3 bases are TGTGCCAGCAGTTACTCTTCGGGTGGCTACACCTTC.